This passage covers 18 T cell receptor beta chains from one sample sequenced in a study of blood T cell repertoires in COVID-19. Clones were read by immunoSEQ multiplex PCR, and TCRdb kept only the in-frame ones, dropping some. The sample has roughly 250,000 clones; roughly 90% are singletons. Sequences were obtained from peripheral blood. These receptor sequences come from a woman aged 25 to 39 with acute or convalescent COVID-19.

This chain links TRBV5-1 with TRBJ1-6; D uncertain. Per germline, CDR1 SGHRS and CDR2 YFSETQ. Trimming took off 4 bases at V and 5 bases at J, with 4 bases between the two ends. This CDR3 spans 12 amino acids. The CDR3 sequence is CASSIDNSPLHF. Here the CDR3 DNA reads TGCGCCAGCAGCATAGATAATTCACCCCTCCACTTT.

This clone was counted a few times. The J gene is TRBJ1-5, the V gene TRBV6-2 or TRBV6-3, with a weak D call TRBD1 (5 bases). The CDR3 is 16 amino acids. V dropped 0 bases and J dropped 3 bases, with 12 bases sitting between them. The germline gives CDR1 MNHEY, CDR2 SVGEGT. The CDR3 sequence: CASSYSSRGNNQPQHF. The CDR3 bases are TGTGCCAGCAGTTACTCGAGTAGGGGCAACAATCAGCCCCAGCATTTT.

This clone was found once. The rearrangement uses TRBV5-4 and TRBJ2-2, with 7 bases aligning to TRBD1. J gave up 1 base and V 0 bases, and 0 bases lay outside the gene matches. Germline CDR1 SGHNT, CDR2 YYREEE (reference sequence). The length of the CDR3 is 15 residues. In DNA form, the CDR3 reads TGTGCCAGCAGCTTGGACAGGGGGAACACCGGGGAGCTGTTTTTT. This encodes CASSLDRGNTGELFF.

The J gene is TRBJ2-7, the V gene TRBV6-5; unclear D gene. Germline assignment: CDR1 MNHEY and CDR2 SVGAGI. The CDR3 spans 13 residues. Deletions cut 5 bases from V and 1 base from J, with 9 bases between. This CDR3 is CASSTGRSYEQYF. CDR3 bases: TGTGCCAGCAGTACGGGTAGGTCCTACGAGCAGTACTTC.

Comment on this clone: This sample includes further DNA sequences coding for the same CDR3. This chain uses TRBV7-2 with TRBJ2-3; 8 positions agree with TRBD1. CDR3 length: 15 residues. V shed 1 base, J shed 2 bases, and the junction held 2 bases outside the gene matches. The germline V gene has CDR1 SGHTA and CDR2 FQGNSA. DNA of the CDR3: TGTGCCAGCAGCTTAGACAGGGGGAACACAGATACGCAGTATTTT. Translating it yields CASSLDRGNTDTQYF.

The chain employs TRBV3-1 (or the pseudogene TRBV3-2) and TRBJ1-2; 8 bases fit TRBD1. The V gene end was trimmed by 4 bases and the J gene end by 4 bases; junction bases not matched to a gene: 5. CDR3 length: 14 amino acids. Germline values: CDR1 LGHDT, CDR2 YNNKEL (reference sequence). CDR3 protein: CASSPTGALYGYTF. The CDR3 DNA reads as TGTGCCAGCAGCCCGACAGGGGCCCTCTATGGCTACACCTTC.

The chain employs TRBV9 and TRBJ2-7, with D possibly being TRBD2 (5 bases). V gave up 6 bases and J gave up 6 bases, with 16 bases separating them. The CDR3 is 13 residues long. Germline V gene data show CDR1 as SGDLS and CDR2 as YYNGEE. The CDR3 here is CASTRPPSSEQYF. The CDR3 nucleotides read TGTGCCAGCACCCGCCCCCCTAGCAGCGAGCAGTACTTC.

V usage is TRBV30 and J usage is TRBJ2-7; 7 nucleotides match TRBD1. The V and J ends lost 0 bases and 7 bases, in that order; junction bases with no gene match: 18. The CDR3 contains 17 residues. Germline values: CDR1 GTSNPN, CDR2 SVGIG (reference sequence). CDR3 residues: CAWSVLRGPTMSVEQYF. DNA of the CDR3: TGTGCCTGGAGTGTACTTAGGGGGCCCACCATGTCCGTTGAGCAGTACTTC.

Only a few counts were recorded for this clone. The J gene is TRBJ2-7, the V gene TRBV4-2; 10 nucleotides match TRBD1. CDR1 is LGHNA and CDR2 is YNFKEQ in the germline V gene. The length of the CDR3 is 15 residues. Trimming removed 4 bases from V and 3 bases from J; junction bases left unmatched: 6. This CDR3 is CASSPGQGPIYEQYF. The CDR3 nucleotides are TGTGCCAGCAGCCCGGGACAGGGGCCTATCTACGAGCAGTACTTC.

This sequence joins TRBV29-1 and TRBJ2-7; tentatively, D is TRBD2 (6 bases). Germline CDR1 and CDR2: SQVTM and ANQGSEA. V was shortened by 8 bases and J by 2 bases, with 13 bases between the two germline ends. The CDR3 is 12 amino acids. CDR3 loop: CSTRDGTYEQYF. The CDR3 DNA reads as TGCAGCACGCGGGACGGAACCTACGAGCAGTACTTC.

V is TRBV6-2 or TRBV6-3 and J is TRBJ2-1, with TRBD1 matching over 7 bases. The CDR3 sequence is 15 residues long. Germline V gives CDR1 MNHEY, CDR2 SVGEGT. With 2 bases clipped from V and 2 bases from J, the junction kept 3 bases outside the gene matches. CDR3 DNA sequence: TGTGCCAGCAGTTACCGGACAGGCCCCTACAATGAGCAGTTCTTC. Its protein is CASSYRTGPYNEQFF.

The rearrangement uses TRBV6-5 and TRBJ2-7, with D tentatively TRBD2 (6 bases). Trimming left V 5 bases short and J 3 bases short, with 14 bases between. This CDR3 has 14 amino acids. CDR1 and CDR2 from the germline V gene are MNHEY and SVGAGI. The DNA of the CDR3 is TGTGCCAGCAGTCACCGGAGGGGAGACTACGAGCAGTACTTC. It translates to CASSHRRGDYEQYF.

The chain uses TRBV10-2 and TRBJ1-1; TRBD1 is a possible D gene (6 bases). V was clipped by 0 bases and J by 0 bases, with 8 bases between them. This CDR3 comprises 15 residues. CDR1 WSHSY and CDR2 SAAADI come from the germline V gene. The CDR3 region has the DNA TGCGCCAGCAGTGAGTCGGGACAATTGAACACTGAAGCTTTCTTT. It encodes CASSESGQLNTEAFF.

The genes are TRBV7-6 and TRBJ2-1; 7 nucleotides line up with TRBD2. The CDR3 consists of 15 residues. Germline trimming cut 1 base from V and 7 bases from J; bases unmatched to any gene: 7. From germline, CDR1 is SGHVS and CDR2 FNYEAQ. The CDR3 is CASSLGGGRRNEQFF. As DNA, the CDR3 is TGTGCCAGCAGCTTAGGTGGCGGGAGAAGAAATGAGCAGTTCTTC.

V gene TRBV6-5 combines with J gene TRBJ2-5; D remains ambiguous. CDR1 is MNHEY, CDR2 SVGAGI, per germline. The V and J ends lost 1 base and 5 bases respectively, with 5 bases between them. The CDR3 has 12 residues. The CDR3 DNA is TGTGCCAGCAGTTACTACGGGGAGACCCAGTACTTC. Residues: CASSYYGETQYF.

The chain combines TRBV21-1 with TRBJ2-5; TRBD1 is the table's D call, not checked against the DNA. TRBV21-1 is recorded as a pseudogene. The CDR3 has 15 amino acids. The CDR3, as DNA: TGTGCCAGCAGCAAACGGGGACAGGGTCAAGAGACCCAGTACTTC. This codes for CASSKRGQGQETQYF.

The chain couples TRBV19 to TRBJ1-1, with 8 bases matching TRBD1. CDR1 is LNHDA and CDR2 is SQIVND in the germline V gene (reference sequence). The CDR3 runs to 15 residues. V shed 7 bases, J shed 3 bases, and the junction held 10 bases outside the gene matches. In DNA, the CDR3 is TGTGCCAGTAAGAACCAGGGGGCTGGGGACACTGAAGCTTTCTTT. This codes for CASKNQGAGDTEAFF.

This clone was detected only a few times. This chain links TRBV5-8 with TRBJ1-6; D perhaps matches TRBD1 (5 bases). Germline CDR1 and CDR2: SGHTS and YDEGEE. The CDR3 consists of 13 residues. V lost 4 bases, J lost 16 bases, and 18 bases lay in between. CDR3 sequence (DNA): TGTGCCAGCAGCCTACCCGGACAAGCCTCACTCCACTTT. It codes for CASSLPGQASLHF.